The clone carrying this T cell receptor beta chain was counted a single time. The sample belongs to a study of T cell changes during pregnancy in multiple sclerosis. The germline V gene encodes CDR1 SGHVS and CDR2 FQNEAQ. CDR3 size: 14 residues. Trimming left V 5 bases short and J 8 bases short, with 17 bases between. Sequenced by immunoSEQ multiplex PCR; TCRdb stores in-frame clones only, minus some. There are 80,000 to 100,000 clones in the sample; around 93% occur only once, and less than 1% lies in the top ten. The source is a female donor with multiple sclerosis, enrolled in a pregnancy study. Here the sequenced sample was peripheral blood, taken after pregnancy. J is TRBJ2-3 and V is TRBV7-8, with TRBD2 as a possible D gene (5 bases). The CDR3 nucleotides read TGTGCCAGCAGCCCCACTCCGGACTTATCTACGCAGTATTTT. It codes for CASSPTPDLSTQYF.